The 5 T cell receptor beta chains reported below all come from one sample, sequenced in a study of early T cells in non-severe SARS-CoV-2 infection. TCRdb passed the 5' RACE reads through MiXCR, listing each CDR3 protein once. The sample contains around 58,000 distinct CDR3 sequences, about 7.7% of which appear only once. Sample: whole blood, taken at baseline. These receptors all come from an adult who was a healthcare worker with PCR-confirmed SARS-CoV-2 infection or an uninfected control (not recorded which).

The rearrangement links TRBV7-9 to TRBJ2-1; 9 bases agree with TRBD2. J lost 6 bases, V lost 5 bases, and 11 bases had no gene match. The CDR3 has 16 residues. The germline gives CDR1 SEHNR, CDR2 FQNEAQ (reference sequence). CDR3 coding DNA: TGTGCCAGCAGCCCCCCCTCAGCGGGAGGACCCAATGAGCAGTTCTTC. It specifies CASSPPSAGGPNEQFF. Supplemented by reference TRBV7-9 and TRBJ2-1, the full variable domain reads DTGVSQNPRHKITKRGQNVTFRCDPISEHNRLYWYRQTLGQGPEFLTYFQNEAQLEKSRLLSDRFSAERPKGSFSTLEIQRTEQGDSAMYLCASSPPSAGGPNEQFFGPGTRLTVL.

This clonotype was recorded many times. The chain has TRBV7-2 and TRBJ2-5, with TRBD1 identical over 8 bases. CDR1 and CDR2 from the germline V gene are SGHTA and FQGNSA. Trimming took 2 bases from V and 2 from J; bases not matched to a gene: 1. This CDR3 has 14 amino acids. The CDR3 here is CASSLRQGQETQYF. CDR3 in DNA: TGTGCCAGCAGCTTACGACAGGGGCAAGAGACCCAGTACTTC.

This clonotype was picked up many times. The chain is built from TRBV27 and TRBJ2-1; D is tentatively TRBD1 or TRBD2 (6 bases each). V lost 3 bases and J 7 bases, leaving 16 bases between the germline ends. The CDR3 is 15 residues long. Germline CDR1 reads MNHEY; CDR2 reads SMNVEV (reference sequence). The CDR3 region is CASSLVGGVRNEQFF. The CDR3 DNA follows: TGTGCCAGCAGTTTGGTGGGGGGCGTTAGAAATGAGCAGTTCTTC.

The chain uses TRBV6-1 and TRBJ1-1; 7 nucleotides line up with TRBD1. Losses at the gene ends were 2 bases for V and 2 bases for J; bases not matched to a gene: 5. CDR1 and CDR2 (germline): MNHNS, SASEGT. The CDR3 loop spans 15 amino acids. The CDR3 DNA is TGTGCCAGCAGTGAATTCACAGGGGCCAACACTGAAGCTTTCTTT. Amino acids: CASSEFTGANTEAFF.

This clonotype was counted many times. The chain recombines TRBV19 with TRBJ1-4; D is undetermined. With 8 bases removed from V and 5 bases from J, the gap between germline ends came to 12 bases. The CDR3 has 13 amino acids. Per the germline V gene, CDR1 is LNHDA and CDR2 is SQIVND (reference sequence). CDR3 nucleotides: TGTGCCAGTTCCATAAAGGCCAATGAAAAACTGTTTTTT. This codes for CASSIKANEKLFF. The full variable domain, in which reference TRBV19 and TRBJ1-4 provide the parts outside the CDR3, is DGGITQSPKYLFRKEGQNVTLSCEQNLNHDAMYWYRQDPGQGLRLIYYSQIVNDFQKGDIAEGYSVSREKKESFPLTVTSAQKNPTAFYLCASSIKANEKLFFGSGTQLSVL.